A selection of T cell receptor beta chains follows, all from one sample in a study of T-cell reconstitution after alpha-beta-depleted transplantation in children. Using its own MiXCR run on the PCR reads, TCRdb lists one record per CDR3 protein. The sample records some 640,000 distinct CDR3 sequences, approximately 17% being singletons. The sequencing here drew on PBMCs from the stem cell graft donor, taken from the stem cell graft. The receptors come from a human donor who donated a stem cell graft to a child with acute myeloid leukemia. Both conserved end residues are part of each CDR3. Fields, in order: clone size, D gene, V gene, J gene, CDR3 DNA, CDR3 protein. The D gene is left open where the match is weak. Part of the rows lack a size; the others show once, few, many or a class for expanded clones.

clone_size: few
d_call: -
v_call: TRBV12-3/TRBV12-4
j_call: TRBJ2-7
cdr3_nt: TGTGCCAGCAGTCAGGGGCGGCCATACGAGCAGTACTTC
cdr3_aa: CASSQGRPYEQYF

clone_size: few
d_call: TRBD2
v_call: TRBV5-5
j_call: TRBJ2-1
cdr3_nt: TGTGCCAGCAGCTTGTTACCCCTAGCGGGGGGTGGAAATGAGCAGTTCTTC
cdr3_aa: CASSLLPLAGGGNEQFF

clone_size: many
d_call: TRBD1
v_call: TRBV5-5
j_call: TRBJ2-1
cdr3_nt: TGTGCCAGCAGCCCGGGGACAGTTACTGTGGGTGAGCAGTTCTTC
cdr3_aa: CASSPGTVTVGEQFF

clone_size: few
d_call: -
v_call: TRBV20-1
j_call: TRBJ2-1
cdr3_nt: TGCAGTGCTAGAGATATGGGCGGGGAAAGCTCCTACAATGAGCAGTTCTTC
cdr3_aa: CSARDMGGESSYNEQFF

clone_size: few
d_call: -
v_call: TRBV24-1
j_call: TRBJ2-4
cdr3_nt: TGTGCCACCAGTGATTCTAGGCCGTTGGGGGAAAACATTCAGTACTTC
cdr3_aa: CATSDSRPLGENIQYF

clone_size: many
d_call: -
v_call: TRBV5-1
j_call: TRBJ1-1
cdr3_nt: TGCGCCAGCAGCTTGGGTGGACAGACGAACACTGAAGCTTTCTTT
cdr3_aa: CASSLGGQTNTEAFF

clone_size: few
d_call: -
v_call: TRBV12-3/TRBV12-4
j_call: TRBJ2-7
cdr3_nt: TGTGCCAGCAGTTGGGCAGGGGACTACGAGCAGTACTTC
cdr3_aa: CASSWAGDYEQYF

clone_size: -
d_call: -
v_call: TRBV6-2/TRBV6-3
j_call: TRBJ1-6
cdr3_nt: TGTGCCAGCAGGTTAGGGGTCAGGGAGGTTACTGGCTATAATTCACCCCTCCACTTT
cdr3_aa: CASRLGVREVTGYNSPLHF

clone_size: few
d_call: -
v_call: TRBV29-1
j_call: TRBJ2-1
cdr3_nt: TGCAGCGTAGGCCCCTTAGTGGTGAGAGAGCAGTTCTTC
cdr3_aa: CSVGPLVVREQFF

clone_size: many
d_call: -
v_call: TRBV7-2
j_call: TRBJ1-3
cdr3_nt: TGTGCCAGCGCATCCGCTGGAAACACCATATATTTT
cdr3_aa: CASASAGNTIYF

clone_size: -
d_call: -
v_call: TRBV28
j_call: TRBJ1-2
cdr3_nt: TGTGCCAGCAGTTTAGACGGGAGGAACTATGGCTACACCTTC
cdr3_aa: CASSLDGRNYGYTF

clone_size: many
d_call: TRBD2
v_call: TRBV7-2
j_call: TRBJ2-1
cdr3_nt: TGTGCCAGCAGCTTAGTTGGGGGACTACCGGGCGATGAGCAGTTCTTC
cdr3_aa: CASSLVGGLPGDEQFF

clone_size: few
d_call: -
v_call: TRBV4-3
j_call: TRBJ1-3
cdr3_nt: TGCGCCAGCAGCCAAGGGAACTCTGGAAACACCATATATTTT
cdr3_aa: CASSQGNSGNTIYF

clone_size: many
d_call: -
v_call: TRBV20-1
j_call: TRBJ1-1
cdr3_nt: TGCAGTGCCAAGAGTACACCGGGAGCCACTGAAGCTTTCTTT
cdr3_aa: CSAKSTPGATEAFF

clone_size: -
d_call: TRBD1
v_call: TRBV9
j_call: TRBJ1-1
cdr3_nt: TGTGCCAGCAGCACCGGCGAAGGGGGCAAGAACACTGAAGCTTTCTTT
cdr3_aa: CASSTGEGGKNTEAFF

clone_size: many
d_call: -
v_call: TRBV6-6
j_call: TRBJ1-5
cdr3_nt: TGTGCCAGCACGGGGATGGGCAATCAGCCCCAGCATTTT
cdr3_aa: CASTGMGNQPQHF

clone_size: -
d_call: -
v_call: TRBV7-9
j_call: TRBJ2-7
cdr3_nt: TGTGCCAGCACGGGCGGAATCTCCTACGAGCAGTACTTC
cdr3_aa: CASTGGISYEQYF